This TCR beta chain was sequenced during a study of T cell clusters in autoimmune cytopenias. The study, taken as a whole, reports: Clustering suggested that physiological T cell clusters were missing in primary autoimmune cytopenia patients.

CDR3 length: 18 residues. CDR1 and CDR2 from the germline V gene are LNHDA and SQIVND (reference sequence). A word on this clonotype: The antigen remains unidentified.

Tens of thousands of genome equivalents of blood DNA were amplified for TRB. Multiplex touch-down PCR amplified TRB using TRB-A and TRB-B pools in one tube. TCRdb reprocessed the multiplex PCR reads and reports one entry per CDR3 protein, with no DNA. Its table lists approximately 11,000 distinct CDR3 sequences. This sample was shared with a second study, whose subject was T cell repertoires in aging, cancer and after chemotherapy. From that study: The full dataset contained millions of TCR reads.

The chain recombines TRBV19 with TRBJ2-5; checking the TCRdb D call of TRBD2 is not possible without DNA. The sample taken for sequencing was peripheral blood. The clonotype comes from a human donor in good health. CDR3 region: CASSSEAGESGVGNIQYF.